One and the same sample provided the 5 T cell receptor beta chains below, sequenced in a study. Each CDR3 protein gets one entry after TCRdb re-called the RT-PCR reads with MiXCR. The sample contains hundreds of thousands of distinct CDR3 sequences, 14% of which appear only once. Sequenced input: memory CD4+ T cells from blood. Receptor source: a female donor in good health, serving as a healthy control.

This clonotype was picked up a small number of times. This rearrangement joins TRBV6-5 to TRBJ2-5; D call uncertain. Trimming took off 0 bases at V and 5 bases at J, with 10 bases between the two ends. CDR1 is MNHEY, CDR2 SVGAGI, per germline. This CDR3 is built from 14 residues. CDR3 bases: TGTGCCAGCAGTTACTCGGGTTTCGGGGAGACCCAGTACTTC. Translated: CASSYSGFGETQYF.

This clonotype was counted at least ten times. The V call is TRBV12-3 or TRBV12-4, the J call TRBJ1-2; the D is unclear. The V end lost 4 bases, the J end lost 2 bases, and 11 bases lay between the germline ends. This CDR3 has 14 amino acids. CDR3 DNA: TGTGCCAGCAGTTCCCAAATGGTGAACTATGGCTACACCTTC. Amino acid sequence: CASSSQMVNYGYTF.

V gene TRBV19 combines with J gene TRBJ2-7; maybe TRBD1 (6 bases). V lost 3 bases and J 7 bases, leaving 19 bases between the germline ends. The V gene's germline CDR1 is LNHDA and CDR2 SQIVND (reference sequence). CDR3 length: 15 amino acids. CDR3 sequence reads: CASSIWLGGRKEQYF. The DNA for the CDR3 is TGTGCCAGTAGTATTTGGCTAGGGGGTCGTAAGGAGCAGTACTTC.

The chain has TRBV20-1 and TRBJ1-2; possible D gene TRBD1, 5 bases. CDR1 is DFQATT and CDR2 is SNEGSKA in the germline V gene (reference sequence). The CDR3 totals 12 residues. The germline V and J ends were trimmed by 2 bases and 4 bases, with 8 bases remaining between them. The DNA of the CDR3 is TGCAGTGCTAGAAGCCAGGGCTATGGCTACACCTTC. Translating gives CSARSQGYGYTF.

Ten or more counts support this clonotype. Sequence at one end of the junction differs from germline and may be a read error. This sequence joins TRBV20-1 and TRBJ2-7; 9 nucleotides align to TRBD2. Germline V gene data show CDR1 as DFQATT and CDR2 as SNEGSKA (reference sequence). The CDR3 contains 12 residues. The CDR3 coding sequence is TGCAGTGCCAGAGCGGGGGGCTGGGAGCAGTACTTC. Translation: CSARAGGWEQYF.